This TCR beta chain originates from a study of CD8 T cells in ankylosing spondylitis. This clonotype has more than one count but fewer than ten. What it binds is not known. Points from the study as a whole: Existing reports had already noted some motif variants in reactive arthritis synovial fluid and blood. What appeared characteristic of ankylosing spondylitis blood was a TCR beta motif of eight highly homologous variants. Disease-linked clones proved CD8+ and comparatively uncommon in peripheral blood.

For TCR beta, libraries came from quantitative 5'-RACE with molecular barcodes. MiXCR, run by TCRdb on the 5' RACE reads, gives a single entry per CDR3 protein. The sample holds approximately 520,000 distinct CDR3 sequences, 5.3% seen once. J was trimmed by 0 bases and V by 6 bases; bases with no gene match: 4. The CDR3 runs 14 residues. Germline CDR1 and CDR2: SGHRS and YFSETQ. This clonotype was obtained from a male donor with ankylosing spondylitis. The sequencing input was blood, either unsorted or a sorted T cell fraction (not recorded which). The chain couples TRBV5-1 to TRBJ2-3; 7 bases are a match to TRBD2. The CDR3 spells CASTSGSSTDTQYF. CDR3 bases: TGCGCCAGCACTAGCGGCTCCAGCACAGATACGCAGTATTTT. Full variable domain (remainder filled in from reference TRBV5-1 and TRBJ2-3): KAGVTQTPRYLIKTRGQQVTLSCSPISGHRSVSWYQQTPGQGLQFLFEYFSETQRNKGNFPGRFSGRQFSNSRSEMNVSTLELGDSALYLCASTSGSSTDTQYFGPGTRLTVL.